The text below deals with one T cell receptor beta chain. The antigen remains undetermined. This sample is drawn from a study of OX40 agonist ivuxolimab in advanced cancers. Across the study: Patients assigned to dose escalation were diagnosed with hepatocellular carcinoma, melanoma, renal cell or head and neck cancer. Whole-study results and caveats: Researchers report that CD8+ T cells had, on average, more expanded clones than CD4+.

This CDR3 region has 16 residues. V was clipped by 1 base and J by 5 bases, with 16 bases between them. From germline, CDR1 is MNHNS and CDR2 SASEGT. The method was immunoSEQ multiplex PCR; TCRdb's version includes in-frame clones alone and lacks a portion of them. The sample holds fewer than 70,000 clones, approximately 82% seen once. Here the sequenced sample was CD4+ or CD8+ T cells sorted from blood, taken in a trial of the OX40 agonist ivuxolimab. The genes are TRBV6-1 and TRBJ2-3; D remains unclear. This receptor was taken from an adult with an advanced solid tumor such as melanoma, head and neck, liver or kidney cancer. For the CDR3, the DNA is TGTGCCAGCAGTGAAGGTCGCAGTCTTGTCGTAGATACGCAGTATTTT. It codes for CASSEGRSLVVDTQYF.